This T cell receptor beta chain stems from a study of cytomegalovirus exposure and HLA in healthy donors (TCRdb year 2017). General notes on the study: An earlier analysis of 587 of the donors reported roughly 300 Gb of sequence data and 95 million to 130 million unique TCR beta sequences obtained from approximately 180 million T cells. In a later genetic analysis, genome-wide SNP genotypes for about 55% of the roughly 700 donors were used, and that subset was treated as a discovery cohort. The later analysis used no new phenotypic data to find candidate immune exposures, relying instead on TCR beta sequences and their occurrence across donors. A separate validation cohort of roughly 130 different subjects was used in addition to the 666-subject first cohort. All discovery cohort repertoires had been generated using a single sequencing platform. Donor age, sex, ethnicity and CMV serostatus were compiled alongside the repertoire data. Typing coverage varied by locus: about 620-630 donors for A, B, C, DRB1 and DQB1; around 560 for DQA1; more than 600 for DPA1; 450 to 480 for DPB1. Roughly 300 gigabases of sequencing data and 75 million to 85 million unique TCR sequences made up an early release that covered 640 HLA-typed donors. Of the approximately 400 genotyped donors, less than 90% were placed in the genetic ancestry cluster associated with self-reported Caucasian donors. To predict cytomegalovirus infection status, the study brought together high-throughput TCR immunosequencing, statistical association of individual TCRs with disease status, and machine learning. The study was designed to test whether signatures of past pathogen exposure could be identified by cataloging public T cell receptors. Among 398 genotyped donors of the cohort, an average of about 220,000 unique TCR beta nucleotide sequences was sequenced per donor, of which approximately 19% were non-productive. Class I and class II HLA loci were covered by the typing at four-digit resolution. To decide whether each TCR beta V gene segment behaved as functional or pseudogenic, an earlier analysis of some 580 of the donors relied on high-throughput TCR beta sequencing. In a later analysis, previously published TCR beta repertoires from more than 500 donors were re-analyzed and high-resolution HLA genotyping was added so that TCR occurrence patterns could be studied. The study used immunosequencing to profile the T cell repertoires of several hundred subjects and linked those repertoires to cytomegalovirus serostatus. About five DR-DQ haplotypes were handled as single units for association and clustering because linkage in the cohort was strong.

Details on this clone: Its binding antigen is unknown. Per-nucleotide qualities are absent, and no much larger clonotype sits a single base away.

The germline V gene (reference sequence) supplies CDR1 SEHNR and CDR2 FQNEAQ. The germline ends are 7 bases apart after V is trimmed by 1 base and J by 1 base. The CDR3 has 15 amino acids, counting the end cysteine and phenylalanine. CDR3 DNA is the only sequence kept; it has 45 bases, read in frame from the first base. The receptor library was made with the immunoSEQ multiplex PCR assay. For the multiplex PCR, a mixture combining 60 forward primers for TCR Vbeta segments and 13 reverse primers for TCR Jbeta segments was used. The CDR3 region of rearranged TCR beta genes was amplified from genomic DNA by a multiplex PCR assay. The Illumina HiSeq System was used to sequence the amplified TCR beta libraries as 87-base-pair reads. Concerning the study's data processing: A later analysis tallied around 87 million unique TCR beta chains across the 666 repertoires, and some 10 million of those chains were shared by two or more donors. Raw reads were error-corrected and collapsed into unique sequences by a nearest-neighbor algorithm in which closely related sequences were merged to remove PCR and sequencing errors. Alignment of CDR3 sequences to IMGT reference sequences was used to assign V, D and J gene segments. For a sequence to be retained, at least a six-nucleotide match to both a V gene segment and a J gene segment was required. A rearrangement counted as productive if the CDR3 had no stop codons and remained in frame with V and J, and every other rearrangement counted as non-productive. CDR3 was defined according to IMGT convention as the region running from the second conserved V-encoded cysteine to the conserved J-encoded phenylalanine. The earlier analysis of 450 to 750 of the donors excluded any sequence lacking an unambiguous match to a single V gene segment. In an earlier analysis of around 590 of the donors, a V segment was called functional when productive rearrangements were above 56.7%, and segregating when the standard deviation between donors exceeded 5%. A statistical classification framework was developed to diagnose cytomegalovirus status using the catalog of TCR beta chain sequences. V and J gene assignment, in a later analysis, came from comparing TCR nucleotide sequences with IMGT/GENE-DB human TR gene sequences. Using the TCRdist pipeline, a later analysis assigned CDR3 sequences along with most-parsimonious VDJ recombination scenarios. In a later analysis, each TCR beta chain was defined by its CDR3 amino acid sequence together with its V-gene family, and reads lacking a unique V-gene family were excluded. A later analysis removed nearly 600 highly shared, low-generation-probability nucleotide sequences to deal with suspected cross-contamination and a sequencing artifact. For each public chain, a later analysis derived a clonal expansion index from normalized ranks of inferred template counts within each repertoire. Generation probabilities in a later analysis came from a VDJ recombination model fitted to out-of-frame rearrangements, and those results were checked against IGoR. A later analysis scored TCR-TCR, TCR-HLA and TCR-CMV co-occurrence with hypergeometric tests, applying a repertoire-size bias correction to TCR pairs. In a later analysis, false discovery rates were estimated by permuting HLA or CMV assignments 20 times. A later analysis grouped co-occurring TCRs with DBSCAN, adding TCRdist sequence similarity when clustering within HLA-allele-positive subsets. For co-occurrence clustering, repertoires with fewer than 30,000 or more than 120,000 public chains were excluded, along with five repertoires with anomalous nucleotide sharing. TCRdb carries this immuneACCESS record with in-frame sequences only. Its versions omit some clonotypes, under half of them owing to an unresolved V gene in the studies checked, with the rest unexplained. That table is the source of V, J and clone size, and D and trimming were worked out from the DNA. This sample is represented by 100,000 or so clones; 63% of them were singletons. The top ten clonotypes cover roughly 6% of the sample.

Findings and caveats that apply to the study as a whole: Because counts were too low, about 18 rarely observed V segments, including chromosome 9 orphons, were excluded from the earlier analysis of 500 to 700 of the donors. It was suggested by the authors that the approach could potentially be generalized to other disease states and immunological phenotypes. When HLA alleles, especially DR and DQ, strongly co-occurred, TCR associations were difficult to assign to individual alleles. Compared with the roughly 670-donor mean, donors in an Asian-associated ancestry cluster had fewer N-insertions in productive TCRs, according to a later genetic analysis. In vitro tests confirmed that a few of the cytomegalovirus-associated TCR beta chains recognize cytomegalovirus antigens. The sequencing pipeline was judged likely to have produced a cluster of highly shared sequence variants as a technical artifact. A further reported finding was that TCR beta sequences accurately predicted the HLA-A and HLA-B alleles for most subjects in the first cohort. For the cohort, immune exposure information was limited to CMV serostatus. Most TCR sequences were observed very rarely across donors, whereas some public TCRs were present in many individuals. The 87-base-pair reads could not distinguish some IMGT-functional V segments, including TRBV6-2 and TRBV6-3, so those segments were excluded. In a later analysis, the rate of TCR association differed among HLA loci, with DRB1 alleles having the most associated TCRs and HLA-C alleles having the fewest. Cytomegalovirus status was reported to be diagnosed by the classifier with high specificity and sensitivity in both the original and validation cohorts. In a later analysis, HLA-associated TCR beta chains were found to be more clonally expanded and to have lower generation probabilities than equally common non-associated chains. Specific HLA alleles were associated with 15,000 to 20,000 TCR beta sequences at a false discovery rate of 0.05 in a later analysis. Because HLA typing was missing for some donors at each locus, association tests included only the typed subset. In the study, around 160 TCR beta chains were listed as associated with cytomegalovirus. In a later genetic analysis, a missense DCLRE1C variant was associated with V-gene and J-gene trimming of TCR beta chains, and the association was replicated in an independent cohort. Most CMV-associated TCR beta chains appeared to be HLA-restricted in a later analysis, and the HLA associations seemed to be driven largely by CMV exposure. Broadly in line with IMGT annotations, most TCR beta V segments showed up in productive rearrangements about 90% or about 30% of the time in an earlier analysis of 450 to 750 of the donors. A later analysis reported that several top co-occurrence clusters appeared linked to parvovirus B19, influenza, CMV and Epstein-Barr virus. Linkage disequilibrium might explain the correlated functional status among segregating V segments, but an unknown experimental factor could not be ruled out. The presence/absence analyses assumed that sequencing depth was roughly uniform across donors, and that assumption may not be true. The cohort was sequenced for TCR beta chains only, and without alpha or paired-chain data the features that could be detected were limited.

The cohort was made up of approximately 700 healthy bone marrow donors. At the time of sampling, all cohort members were nominally healthy, though unrecorded immune exposures were likely present. The donor was CMV seronegative and belonged to the group of 350 to 400 seronegative cohort members. A peripheral blood sample was provided by each donor, and peripheral blood mononuclear cells were used for TCR beta sequencing. The Qiagen DNeasy Blood Extraction Kit was used to extract genomic DNA from the blood cell samples. This sequence was found in a woman in her twenties or thirties in good health and CMV-seronegative. Recombination linked TRBV7-9 to TRBJ2-2; there is no confident call for the D gene. The sequenced material came from PBMCs. The CDR3 here reads CASSLVSVNTGELFF. DNA sequence: TGTGCCAGCAGCTTAGTGTCGGTGAACACCGGGGAGCTGTTTTTT.